The next 24 T cell receptor beta chains were all read from a single sample in a study of blood T cell repertoires in COVID-19. Libraries were prepared by immunoSEQ multiplex PCR; TCRdb keeps only in-frame clonotypes and omits some of them. This table has some 200,000 clones, 86% appearing once. Input material: peripheral blood. The receptors were gathered from an elderly man with acute or convalescent COVID-19.

J is TRBJ2-3 and V is TRBV7-2; perhaps TRBD2 as D (6 bases). This CDR3 is 15 amino acids long. The V gene's germline CDR1 is SGHTA and CDR2 FQGNSA. V was clipped by 2 bases and J by 6 bases, with 15 bases between them. The CDR3 bases are TGTGCCAGCAGCTTAAACGGAGGGATAGCCGATACGCAGTATTTT. It is translated as CASSLNGGIADTQYF.

With respect to this clone: One end of the junction is discordant with germline, which a read error may explain. The J gene is TRBJ2-7, the V gene TRBV6-5, with TRBD2 identical over 7 bases. Germline V CDR1 and CDR2: MNHEY, SVGAGI. The CDR3 runs 14 residues. Here the CDR3 DNA reads TGTGCCAGCGGTTATCTAGCGGAGATCTACGAGCAGTACTTC. It codes for CASGYLAEIYEQYF.

This sequence joins TRBV30 and TRBJ2-6, with no clear D. In germline, CDR1 is GTSNPN, CDR2 SVGIG (reference sequence). This CDR3 comprises 15 residues. Trimming pared 3 bases from V and 3 bases from J, leaving 12 bases between. CDR3 in amino acids: CAWRLLSSGANVLTF. For the CDR3, the DNA is TGTGCCTGGAGACTTCTTAGCAGTGGGGCCAACGTCCTGACTTTC.

This clone was recorded only once. The chain links TRBV9 to TRBJ1-2, with D maybe TRBD1 (6 bases). The V and J ends lost 4 bases and 0 bases respectively, with 25 bases between them. CDR1 and CDR2 from the germline V gene are SGDLS and YYNGEE. This CDR3 is built from 19 residues. CDR3 DNA: TGTGCCAGCAGCTATACTCAGAGTATCGGACAGTCAACTAACTATGGCTACACCTTC. It encodes CASSYTQSIGQSTNYGYTF.

This clone appeared a single time. This rearrangement joins TRBV4-3 to TRBJ1-6; 10 positions match TRBD1. Germline V gives CDR1 LGHNA, CDR2 YSLEER. Trimming at V came to 2 bases and at J to 7 bases, leaving 5 bases not matched to a gene. This CDR3 has 16 residues. The CDR3 region is CASSQTGQGGNSPLHF. CDR3 sequence (DNA): TGCGCCAGCAGCCAAACTGGACAGGGGGGGAATTCACCCCTCCACTTT.

The gene calls are TRBV28 and TRBJ2-7; 9 nucleotides agree with TRBD1. The CDR3 extends over 14 amino acids. CDR1 and CDR2 (germline): MDHEN, SYDVKM. The V segment lost 7 bases and the J segment 3 bases; nucleotides outside the gene matches: 7. In DNA, the CDR3 is TGTGCCAGCACCGCGGACAGGGGTATCTACGAGCAGTACTTC. This encodes CASTADRGIYEQYF.

In this sample, this clone turned up a few times. The chain recombines TRBV6-6 with TRBJ2-5, with 7 nucleotides matching TRBD2. This CDR3 comprises 15 residues. Germline-derived CDR1 and CDR2 are MNHNY and SVGAGI (reference sequence). V shed 6 bases and J 4 bases; nucleotides not matched to a gene: 11. CDR3 bases: TGTGCCAGCAGCCCTGGGGGGGGGTTTAGAGAGACCCAGTACTTC. It translates to CASSPGGGFRETQYF.

The rearrangement uses TRBV11-1 and TRBJ1-1; tentatively, D is TRBD1 (5 bases). The CDR3 runs to 15 residues. V was cut by 1 base and J by 1 base, with 10 bases left in between. Germline V CDR1 and CDR2: SGHAT, FQDESV (reference sequence). DNA for the CDR3: TGTGCCAGCAGCTTAGATGCAGGGTGGAACACTGAAGCTTTCTTT. Its translation: CASSLDAGWNTEAFF.

The chain links TRBV27 to TRBJ1-6, with D possibly matching TRBD1 (6 bases). With 6 bases removed from V and 10 bases from J, the gap between germline ends came to 13 bases. Germline CDR1 reads MNHEY; CDR2 reads SMNVEV (reference sequence). This CDR3 has 13 amino acids. CDR3 sequence: CASREQGRSPLHF. In nucleotides, the CDR3 is TGTGCCAGCAGGGAACAGGGCAGGTCACCCCTCCACTTT.

The chain links TRBV27 to TRBJ1-1; 8 bases map to TRBD1. The CDR3 extends over 13 amino acids. Germline trimming cut 0 bases from V and 8 bases from J; bases unmatched to any gene: 2. Per the germline V gene, CDR1 is MNHEY and CDR2 is SMNVEV (reference sequence). CDR3: CASSLSNRGEAFF. CDR3 nucleotides: TGTGCCAGCAGTTTATCGAACAGGGGGGAAGCTTTCTTT.

This chain uses TRBV5-1 with TRBJ2-7; weak D call: TRBD2 (5 bases). This CDR3 spans 13 amino acids. V was pared by 4 bases and J by 7 bases, with 15 bases between. From germline, CDR1 is SGHRS and CDR2 YFSETQ. The CDR3 is CASSGGGRGEQYV. For the CDR3, the DNA is TGCGCCAGCAGCGGAGGAGGACGGGGAGAGCAGTACGTC.

The gene calls are TRBV7-7 and TRBJ2-3; 8 bases align to TRBD1. Germline CDR1 and CDR2: SSHAT and FNYEAQ (reference sequence). The CDR3 covers 15 residues. The trim removed 0 bases at V and 6 bases at J, leaving 5 bases unmatched. CDR3 DNA: TGTGCCAGCAGCTTAGCCCCAGGGGGCAAGGATACGCAGTATTTT. It encodes CASSLAPGGKDTQYF.

A word on this clone: This specimen includes other DNA sequences encoding the same CDR3. The rearrangement links TRBV28 to TRBJ1-4; D call uncertain. Germline values: CDR1 MDHEN, CDR2 SYDVKM. This CDR3 is 15 amino acids long. V lost 5 bases to trimming and J lost 0 bases, with 10 bases between them. CDR3 sequence reads: CASSPTGTTNEKLFF. CDR3 sequence (DNA): TGTGCCAGCAGTCCAACCGGGACAACTAATGAAAAACTGTTTTTT.

CDR3 sequence reads: CAIGDRGILTDTQYF. As DNA, the CDR3 is TGTGCCATCGGGGACAGGGGGATACTAACAGATACGCAGTATTTT. The chain links TRBV10-3 to TRBJ2-3; 11 nucleotides align to TRBD1. Germline values: CDR1 ENHRY, CDR2 SYGVKD. This CDR3 has 15 amino acids. J was trimmed by 3 bases and V by 8 bases; bases with no gene match: 7.

This sequence joins TRBV7-9 and TRBJ1-3; TRBD1 might be the D (6 bases). Germline CDR1 reads SEHNR; CDR2 reads FQNEAQ (reference sequence). V lost 4 bases and J 3 bases, leaving 10 bases between the germline ends. CDR3 length: 14 amino acids. CDR3 loop: CASSYTGNGNTIYF. CDR3 bases: TGTGCCAGCAGCTATACAGGGAATGGAAACACCATATATTTT.

This rearrangement joins TRBV14 to TRBJ1-4; D might be TRBD1 (5 bases). V shed 5 bases and J shed 7 bases, with 11 bases lying between them. Germline lookup yields CDR1 SGHDN and CDR2 FVKESK. This CDR3 is built from 13 residues. This CDR3 is CASSSYGGEKLFF. The CDR3 DNA reads TGTGCCAGCAGCTCCTACGGGGGTGAAAAACTGTTTTTT. Full variable domain (remainder filled in from reference TRBV14 and TRBJ1-4): EAGVTQFPSHSVIEKGQTVTLRCDPISGHDNLYWYRRVMGKEIKFLLHFVKESKQDESGMPNNRFLAERTGGTYSTLKVQPAELEDSGVYFCASSSYGGEKLFFGSGTQLSVL.

CDR3 bases: TGTGCCAGCAGTGATTTTAGCGGGAGAACAGATACGCAGTATTTT. Translated, it gives CASSDFSGRTDTQYF. This chain connects TRBV25-1 to TRBJ2-3, with 9 bases matching TRBD2. This CDR3 region has 15 residues. Germline CDR1 is MGHDK and CDR2 is SYGVNS. The junction had 4 bases not matched to a gene; V was cut back by 3 bases and J by 3 bases.

The V gene is TRBV9, the J gene TRBJ2-1; TRBD2 might be the D (6 bases). The germline V and J ends were trimmed by 4 bases and 0 bases, with 8 bases remaining between them. The CDR3 is 14 amino acids. Germline assignment: CDR1 SGDLS and CDR2 YYNGEE. The CDR3 region has the DNA TGTGCCAGCAGCCGCGGGGCCTCCTACAATGAGCAGTTCTTC. Its protein product is CASSRGASYNEQFF. Supplemented by reference TRBV9 and TRBJ2-1, the full variable domain reads DSGVTQTPKHLITATGQRVTLRCSPRSGDLSVYWYQQSLDQGLQFLIQYYNGEERAKGNILERFSAQQFPDLHSELNLSSLELGDSALYFCASSRGASYNEQFFGPGTRLTVL.

This chain joins TRBV7-2 and TRBJ2-5, with 8 bases that match TRBD2. Germline CDR1 reads SGHTA; CDR2 reads FQGNSA. The CDR3 contains 15 residues. The J segment lost 5 bases and the V segment lost 0 bases, leaving 5 bases of the junction unmatched. CDR3 sequence: CASSLASGTHETQYF. Here the CDR3 DNA reads TGTGCCAGCAGCTTAGCTAGCGGGACCCACGAGACCCAGTACTTC.

This clone was seen only once. This sequence joins TRBV27 and TRBJ2-1, with 8 bases identical to TRBD2. Germline V lookup: CDR1 MNHEY, CDR2 SMNVEV (reference sequence). The CDR3 consists of 15 residues. Trimming at V came to 6 bases and at J to 2 bases, leaving 6 bases not matched to a gene. CDR3 protein: CASRDAGLAYNEQFF. The DNA for the CDR3 is TGTGCCAGCAGGGATGCGGGACTAGCCTACAATGAGCAGTTCTTC.

A few counts support this clone. The DNA for the CDR3 is TGTGCCAGCAGCCACCCGGGACAGGGTAGGGGGTCTGGAAACACCATATATTTT. It codes for CASSHPGQGRGSGNTIYF. V is TRBV3-1 (or the pseudogene TRBV3-2) and J is TRBJ1-3; TRBD1 agrees at 9 bases. CDR1 and CDR2 (germline): LGHDT, YNNKEL (reference sequence). The CDR3 runs 18 residues. J was trimmed by 1 base and V by 3 bases; bases with no gene match: 10.

V and J are TRBV21-1 and TRBJ1-5; the table names TRBD1, a call not compared with the DNA. TRBV21-1 is classified as a pseudogene. The CDR3 is 16 residues long. The CDR3, as DNA: TGTGCCAGCAGCAAAGAGGGGAACACACCCCAACGGCCCCAGCATTTT. Protein sequence: CASSKEGNTPQRPQHF.

This chain connects TRBV18 to TRBJ1-5; 9 bases are a match to TRBD1. Germline V gene data show CDR1 as KGHSH and CDR2 as LQKENI. The J segment lost 2 bases and the V segment lost 3 bases, leaving 5 bases of the junction unmatched. The CDR3 consists of 16 residues. The CDR3: CASSPGTGLRNQPQHF. The CDR3 DNA sequence: TGTGCCAGCTCACCCGGGACAGGGCTGCGCAATCAGCCCCAGCATTTT.

Only one count was recorded for this clone. The genes are TRBV19 and TRBJ2-5, with D tentatively TRBD2 (6 bases). Germline V gene data show CDR1 as LNHDA and CDR2 as SQIVND (reference sequence). V shed 3 bases and J shed 5 bases, with 19 bases lying between them. The CDR3 is 16 amino acids. This CDR3 reads CASSIPGSPSGETQYF. CDR3 in DNA: TGTGCCAGTAGTATCCCCGGGAGTCCATCAGGGGAGACCCAGTACTTC.